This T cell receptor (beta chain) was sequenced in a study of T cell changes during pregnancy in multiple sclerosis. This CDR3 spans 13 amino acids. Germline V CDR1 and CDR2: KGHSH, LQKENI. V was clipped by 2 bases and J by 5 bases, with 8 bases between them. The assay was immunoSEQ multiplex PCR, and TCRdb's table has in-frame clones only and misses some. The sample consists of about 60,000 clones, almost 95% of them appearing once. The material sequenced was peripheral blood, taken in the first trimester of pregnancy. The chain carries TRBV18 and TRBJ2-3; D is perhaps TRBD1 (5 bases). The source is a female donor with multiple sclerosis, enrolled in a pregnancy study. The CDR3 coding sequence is TGTGCCAGCTCACCAGAACAGGAAGATACGCAGTATTTT. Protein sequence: CASSPEQEDTQYF.